The entry below describes one T cell receptor (beta chain). CDR1 SGHTA and CDR2 FQGNSA come from the germline V gene. V was pared by 5 bases and J by 7 bases, with 11 bases of the junction left unmatched. This CDR3 contains 16 residues. This entry comes from a study of response to subunit inactivated influenza vaccine. TCRdb used MiXCR to reprocess the RT-PCR reads, holding one entry per CDR3 protein. The data hold roughly 570,000 distinct CDR3 sequences, with 10% to 15% observed a single time. The gene calls are TRBV7-2 and TRBJ2-7; 13 nucleotides match TRBD2. The sample here was PBMCs from blood, taken more than 35 days after vaccination. The sequence derives from a man aged 45-60 years who received an inactivated influenza vaccine. Here the CDR3 DNA reads TGTGCCAGCAGCCCGGGACTAGCGGGGAGGGTAGGGGAGCAGTACTTC. Translating it yields CASSPGLAGRVGEQYF.